Listed here is a single T cell receptor (beta chain). The count of this clone is one. The antigen it binds to is not known. The sample holds no much larger clone one base away, and base qualities are not on file. The data stem from a study of T cell responses to AZD1222 COVID-19 vaccine (dated by TCRdb to the early 2020s). For the wider study: AZD1222 recipients whose second dose came at about 4 weeks and those whose second dose came at about 12 weeks were combined into one group, since spike-specific TCR depth and breadth did not differ between the two schedules. Trial participants were enrolled into age subgroups of 18-55, 56-69 and 70-plus years, which contained roughly 140, 27 and 60 TCR-sequenced participants, respectively. TCR sequencing covered roughly 230 trial participants: 200 to 220 given two doses of AZD1222 and approximately 26 given two doses of MenACWY control vaccine.

What the study reported, not specific to this receptor: Most participants were white British and females outnumbered males, and the authors suggested that clonal diversity may have been underestimated. Because no samples from the day 14 peak response were available, repertoires could be characterized only after the peak T cell response. Reportedly, close to half of the unique spike-specific TCRs recognized epitopes lying outside the regions that are mutated in the B.1.351 and B.1.1.7 variants. The 56-69-year group was small, and its depth increase did not reach significance, likely because of low power. Conclusions about previously exposed vaccinees are limited because only a handful of AZD1222 recipients were SARS-CoV-2 seropositive at baseline. The whole spike protein was spanned by vaccine-associated CD4 TCRs, and dominant responses were seen in regions 160-218 and 743-854. A significant rise in spike-specific TCR breadth and depth was observed after two AZD1222 doses relative to day 0 and relative to MenACWY recipients.

What the time point label conveys for this sample: baseline before first vaccination. Vaccinee samples came from UK trials COV001 and COV002, including a single-blind randomized controlled phase 2/3 trial of AZD1222 (ChAdOx1 nCoV-19) in healthy adults. For TCRbeta chain sequencing, PBMC samples from trial participants were taken at day 0 and at day 28 after the second dose. The CDR3 regions of human TCRbeta chains were analyzed by immunosequencing. In the original analysis: Repertoire TCRs were checked for matches against a reference library of SARS-CoV-2-specific TCRs that had been generated using the MIRA antigen-specificity platform. Breadth meant the fraction of unique TCRs that were SARS-CoV-2-associated, whereas depth meant the fraction of total T cells that were SARS-CoV-2-associated. Each spike-specific TCR was assigned to its reactive spike region and to a CD4 or CD8 class using the MIRA data. Log10-transformed breadth and depth values were compared by one-way ANOVA with Sidak's multiple comparisons tests. Not all clones reach the TCRdb copy of this immuneACCESS table, which keeps in-frame sequences only. Checked studies attribute under half of the gap to unresolved V genes and leave the rest unexplained. That table is the source of V, J and clone size, and D and trimming were worked out from the DNA. The sample table shows 140,000 or so clones, and around 90% are seen once. In total, the top ten clones hold roughly 3% of the sample.

The germline V gene encodes CDR1 MDHEN and CDR2 SYDVKM. Trimming removed 5 bases from V and 7 bases from J, leaving 12 bases between the germline ends. The cysteine opens and the phenylalanine closes a CDR3 of 14 amino acids. The DNA shown is the 42-base CDR3, in frame from base 1. The sample was peripheral blood, taken on day 0 of AZD1222 vaccination. The sequence is built from TRBV28 and TRBJ1-6; confidence is insufficient to name the D gene. This TCR was recovered from an adult in good health. The DNA is TGTGCCAGCAGTATCTATTCTTTAAATTCACCCCTCCACTTT. Its amino acids are CASSIYSLNSPLHF.